A selection of T cell receptor beta chains follows, all from one sample in a study of Ad26.COV2.S vaccination and SARS-CoV-2 variants. The data were produced by immunoSEQ multiplex PCR, yet TCRdb's version contains in-frame clones alone and is incomplete. The data hold 350,000 to 500,000 clones, with 75% to 90% observed a single time. The sample was peripheral blood, taken in a trial of Ad26.COV2.S vaccine versus placebo. Receptor source: a person between 18 and 60 years old who received the Ad26.COV2.S COVID-19 vaccine or a placebo. CDR3s leave out the opening cysteine and the closing phenylalanine or tryptophan.

V gene	J gene	CDR3 length	CDR3 protein
TRBV4-2	TRBJ1-4	13	ASSLRPGQPEKLF
TRBV7-3	TRBJ2-2	13	ASSFGTVNTGELF
TRBV5-6	TRBJ1-3	13	ASSPGTPSGNTIY
TRBV4-3	TRBJ1-1	12	ASSWTMGGTEAF
TRBV2	TRBJ1-6	12	ASSFDRAYSPLH
TRBV6-5	TRBJ2-7	13	ASSYSGTGSYEQY
TRBV7-3	TRBJ1-2	11	ASSSLGVRGYT
TRBV29-1	TRBJ2-1	11	SVEVSSGNEQF
TRBV3-1/TRBV3-2	TRBJ2-4	14	ASSQARGGRENIQY
TRBV5-7	TRBJ2-7	14	ASSLLTSGLYGEQY
TRBV6-2/TRBV6-3	TRBJ2-3	13	ASSYSSSDTDTQY
TRBV29-1	TRBJ1-4	12	SAGRQESDEKLF
TRBV28	TRBJ2-7	10	ASSSSSYEQY
TRBV4-3	TRBJ1-5	15	ASSQDPPRTSNQPQH
TRBV4-3	TRBJ2-2	13	ASSQDQWDTGELF
TRBV4-1	TRBJ1-1	13	ASSQPERGDTEAF
TRBV28	TRBJ1-1	10	ASSIGQSEAF
TRBV5-6	TRBJ2-1	15	ASSLAGVLAGRNEQF
TRBV28	TRBJ1-6	10	ASRLSYSPLH
TRBV12-5	TRBJ1-1	10	ASGYWPTEAF
TRBV18	TRBJ2-7	13	ASSHRDGTAYEQY
TRBV5-1	TRBJ2-2	11	ASSLLGTGELF
TRBV11-2	TRBJ1-1	14	ASSLRPGSENTEAF
TRBV30	TRBJ1-4	10	AIQGAGEKLF
TRBV9	TRBJ1-1	13	ASSVGGQGVTEAF
TRBV24-1	TRBJ2-5	12	ATSLSGMGETQY
TRBV19	TRBJ2-4	13	ASSVAGTGGNIQY
TRBV6-4	TRBJ2-2	11	ASTSGSTGELF
TRBV4-2	TRBJ1-2	10	ASSQDFRGYT
TRBV7-9	TRBJ1-1	16	ASSYLQGIRSNNTEAF
TRBV6-2/TRBV6-3	TRBJ1-1	16	ASSYSLERRGQNTEAF
TRBV9	TRBJ2-2	9	ASGGAGELF
TRBV5-1	TRBJ1-4	13	ASSQQLRTGEKLF
TRBV5-1	TRBJ2-5	14	ASSWTGTRGGETQY
TRBV4-2	TRBJ1-1	12	ASSHLTGGTEAF